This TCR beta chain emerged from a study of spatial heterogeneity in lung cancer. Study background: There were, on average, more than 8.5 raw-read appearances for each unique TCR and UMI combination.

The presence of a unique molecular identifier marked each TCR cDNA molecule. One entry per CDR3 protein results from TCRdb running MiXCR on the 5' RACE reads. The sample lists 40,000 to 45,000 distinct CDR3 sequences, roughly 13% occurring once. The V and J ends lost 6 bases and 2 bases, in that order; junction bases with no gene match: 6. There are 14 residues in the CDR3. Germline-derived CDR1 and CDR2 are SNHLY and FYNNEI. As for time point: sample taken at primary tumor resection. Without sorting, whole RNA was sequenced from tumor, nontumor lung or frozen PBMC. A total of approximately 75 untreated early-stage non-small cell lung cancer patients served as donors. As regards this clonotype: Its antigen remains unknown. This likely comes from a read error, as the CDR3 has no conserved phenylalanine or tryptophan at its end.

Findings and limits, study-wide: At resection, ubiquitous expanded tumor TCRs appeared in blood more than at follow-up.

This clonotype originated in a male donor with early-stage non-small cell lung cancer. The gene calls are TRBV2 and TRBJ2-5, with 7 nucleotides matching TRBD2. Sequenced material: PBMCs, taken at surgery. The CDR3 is CASSPTGGQETQYS. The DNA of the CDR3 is TGTGCCAGCAGCCCGACGGGGGGACAAGAGACCCAGTACTCC.